These 29 T cell receptor beta chains were sequenced from one sample in a study of spatial heterogeneity in lung cancer. Time point in this sample: sample taken at primary tumor resection. Whole RNA, isolated from tumor, nontumor lung or frozen PBMC, was sequenced without prior sorting. Each CDR3 protein is one row after TCRdb ran MiXCR on the 5' RACE reads. Of some 45,000 distinct CDR3 sequences in the sample, over 9.5% were seen once. The sequenced sample was PBMCs, obtained at surgery. These receptors were collected from a female donor with early-stage non-small cell lung cancer.

The chain couples TRBV2 to TRBJ1-1, with no clear D. The V gene lost 1 base and the J gene lost 2 bases, with 11 bases spanning the gap. The CDR3 loop spans 15 amino acids. Germline V gene lookup returns CDR1 SNHLY and CDR2 FYNNEI. The CDR3 coding sequence is TGTGCCAGCAGTGAAGATACGGGTGGAAACACTGAAGCTTTCTTT. Protein sequence: CASSEDTGGNTEAFF.

This chain links TRBV9 with TRBJ1-2; TRBD1 aligns across 8 bases. V lost 3 bases to trimming and J lost 0 bases; unmatched junction nucleotides: 4. Per germline, CDR1 SGDLS and CDR2 YYNGEE. The CDR3 runs to 15 residues. In DNA, the CDR3 is TGTGCCAGCAGCGGAGCAGGGGGCACTAACTATGGCTACACCTTC. It yields the protein CASSGAGGTNYGYTF.

There are many counts of this clonotype. The chain has TRBV25-1 and TRBJ2-3, with a tentative D call TRBD1 (6 bases). This CDR3 region has 13 residues. Trimming removed 4 bases at V and 3 bases at J, with 8 bases between. Germline V gene lookup returns CDR1 MGHDK and CDR2 SYGVNS. The CDR3 sequence is CASSADSTDTQYF. The DNA for the CDR3 is TGTGCCAGCAGTGCGGACAGTACAGATACGCAGTATTTT.

This clonotype was recorded many times. This CDR3 is CASSLGRGNTGELFF. CDR3 in DNA: TGTGCCAGCAGCTTAGGGCGGGGAAACACCGGGGAGCTGTTTTTT. This chain uses TRBV7-8 with TRBJ2-2; the D gene is possibly TRBD2 (6 bases). The CDR3 has 15 residues. Per germline, CDR1 SGHVS and CDR2 FQNEAQ. Between the trimmed V and J ends, which lost 1 base and 2 bases, there was a span of 8 bases.

This clonotype was seen only a few times. The chain couples TRBV7-9 to TRBJ2-1, with 11 nucleotides matching TRBD2. Germline values: CDR1 SEHNR, CDR2 FQNEAQ (reference sequence). This CDR3 region has 15 residues. The J segment lost 4 bases and the V segment lost 5 bases, leaving 4 bases of the junction unmatched. The CDR3 spells CASSQTSGGYNEQFF. CDR3 DNA sequence: TGTGCCAGCAGCCAAACTAGCGGGGGTTACAATGAGCAGTTCTTC.

This clonotype was counted ten times or more. V usage is TRBV12-3 or TRBV12-4 and J usage is TRBJ2-3; D remains ambiguous. The CDR3 covers 11 residues. The V gene lost 3 bases and the J gene lost 5 bases, with 3 bases spanning the gap. CDR3: CASSLGDTQYF. In nucleotides, the CDR3 is TGTGCCAGCAGTTTGGGAGATACGCAGTATTTT.

This clonotype has a handful of counts. DNA of the CDR3: TGTGCCAGCAGTCTCGGGGGACAGGGGGTACTAGGCTACACCTTC. It encodes CASSLGGQGVLGYTF. J is TRBJ1-2 and V is TRBV12-3 or TRBV12-4; 11 bases are shared with TRBD1. V shed 5 bases and J 8 bases; nucleotides not matched to a gene: 10. The CDR3 is made up of 15 amino acids.

The CDR3 DNA follows: TGCGCCAGCAGCAAGACAGGGAACTTTCAAGAGACCCAGTACTTC. It codes for CASSKTGNFQETQYF. The rearrangement joins TRBV5-1 to TRBJ2-5; 7 nucleotides match TRBD1. V trimming: 4 bases; J trimming: 2 bases; junction bases outside the gene matches: 8. Per the germline V gene, CDR1 is SGHRS and CDR2 is YFSETQ. The CDR3 runs 15 residues.

This clonotype turned up a few times. V usage is TRBV5-1 and J usage is TRBJ2-5, with D tentatively TRBD1 or TRBD2 (5 bases each). Germline values: CDR1 SGHRS, CDR2 YFSETQ. The V end was cut by 0 bases, the J end by 1 base, with 7 bases between. The CDR3 is made up of 14 amino acids. CDR3 sequence reads: CASSLVGTQETQYF. The CDR3 DNA reads TGCGCCAGCAGCTTGGTGGGGACCCAAGAGACCCAGTACTTC.

The chain is built from TRBV19 and TRBJ2-1; D is unresolved. The CDR3 is 15 amino acids. Trimming pared 3 bases from V and 0 bases from J, leaving 9 bases between. CDR1 and CDR2 from the germline V gene are LNHDA and SQIVND (reference sequence). The CDR3 bases are TGTGCCAGTAGTATTCTTATTTCCTCCTACAATGAGCAGTTCTTC. Its translation is CASSILISSYNEQFF.

The chain couples TRBV30 to TRBJ1-1; 8 nucleotides agree with TRBD1. The CDR3 covers 14 residues. The V gene's germline CDR1 is GTSNPN and CDR2 SVGIG (reference sequence). V lost 5 bases, J lost 1 base, and 6 bases stayed unmatched. As DNA, the CDR3 is TGTGCCTGGTCACGGGGGACAGGGAACACTGAAGCTTTCTTT. Amino acid sequence: CAWSRGTGNTEAFF.

There are a few counts of this clonotype. The chain recombines TRBV6-5 with TRBJ1-3; the match to TRBD1 covers 8 bases. Germline CDR1 is MNHEY and CDR2 is SVGAGI. V lost 2 bases to trimming and J lost 3 bases; unmatched junction nucleotides: 6. The CDR3 has 16 residues. The CDR3 sequence is CASSYRLTGDGNTIYF. CDR3 DNA sequence: TGTGCCAGCAGTTACCGATTGACAGGGGATGGAAACACCATATATTTT.

V and J are TRBV6-1 and TRBJ1-1; TRBD1 matches at 9 bases. CDR3 length: 13 residues. Trimming cost V 4 bases and J 8 bases; bases outside gene matches: 5. Germline CDR1 MNHNS, CDR2 SASEGT. This CDR3 is CASSGLGTGEAFF. DNA of the CDR3: TGTGCCAGCAGTGGACTTGGGACAGGGGAAGCTTTCTTT.

This clonotype has a count of ten or more. The rearrangement joins TRBV18 to TRBJ1-4; 9 bases agree with TRBD1. Germline V gene data show CDR1 as KGHSH and CDR2 as LQKENI. The CDR3 consists of 15 residues. V lost 5 bases and J lost 4; bases outside the gene matches: 5. The DNA of the CDR3 is TGTGCCAGCTCAAAGGACAGGGGCATTAATGAAAAACTGTTTTTT. This translates into CASSKDRGINEKLFF.

This chain links TRBV27 with TRBJ1-1; maybe TRBD1 (5 bases). Per the germline V gene, CDR1 is MNHEY and CDR2 is SMNVEV (reference sequence). Trimming took 4 bases from V and 5 from J, leaving 14 bases between them. The CDR3 loop spans 14 amino acids. The CDR3 nucleotides are TGTGCCAGCAGTTCCTCGGTGGGGGGAACTGAAGCTTTCTTT. Its protein product is CASSSSVGGTEAFF.

The rearrangement joins TRBV6-1 to TRBJ1-5, with D possibly matching TRBD1 (6 bases). V was pared by 5 bases and J by 0 bases, with 11 bases between. In germline, CDR1 is MNHNS, CDR2 SASEGT. The CDR3 consists of 15 residues. The CDR3 DNA sequence: TGTGCCAGCAGTCAGGACAGTGATAGCAATCAGCCCCAGCATTTT. It translates to CASSQDSDSNQPQHF.

This clonotype came up a few times. CDR3: CASSFYGLAGGPIDTQYF. For the CDR3, the DNA is TGTGCCAGCAGCTTTTACGGACTAGCGGGGGGGCCGATAGATACGCAGTATTTT. The chain combines TRBV5-6 with TRBJ2-3; TRBD2 agrees at 15 bases. The junction had 9 bases not matched to a gene; V was cut back by 2 bases and J by 5 bases. Germline V gene lookup returns CDR1 SGHDT and CDR2 YYEEEE. The CDR3 covers 18 residues.

This clonotype has a handful of counts. This chain joins TRBV6-5 and TRBJ1-6; D might be TRBD1 (5 bases). There are 15 residues in the CDR3. V was shortened by 8 bases and J by 0 bases, with 11 bases between the two germline ends. Looked up from germline, CDR1 is MNHEY and CDR2 is SVGAGI. The CDR3 DNA follows: TGTGCCAGCGGGACCGGGGACTCCTATAATTCACCCCTCCACTTT. Translating it yields CASGTGDSYNSPLHF.

This clonotype was detected ten times or more. The V gene is TRBV6-1, the J gene TRBJ2-4; TRBD1 is a possible D gene (6 bases). Trimming took 3 bases from V and 1 from J, leaving 13 bases between them. Germline CDR1 MNHNS, CDR2 SASEGT. There are 16 residues in the CDR3. The CDR3 DNA sequence: TGTGCCAGCAGTGATTTTGGGGGCATGGCCAAAAACATTCAGTACTTC. This encodes CASSDFGGMAKNIQYF.

This clonotype has at least ten counts. This chain joins TRBV5-4 and TRBJ2-3, with D possibly matching TRBD2 (6 bases). Deletions cut 4 bases from V and 6 bases from J, with 12 bases between. Germline CDR1 is SGHNT and CDR2 is YYREEE (reference sequence). CDR3 size: 13 residues. This chain's CDR3 is CASSGGEADTQYF. The CDR3 nucleotides are TGTGCCAGCAGCGGAGGGGAGGCGGATACGCAGTATTTT. The whole variable domain, remainder taken from reference TRBV5-4 and TRBJ2-3, is ETGVTQSPTHLIKTRGQQVTLRCSSQSGHNTVSWYQQALGQGPQFIFQYYREEENGRGNFPPRFSGLQFPNYSSELNVNALELDDSALYLCASSGGEADTQYFGPGTRLTVL.

This clonotype was found many times. The V call is TRBV10-2, the J call TRBJ2-3, with 8 bases fitting TRBD2. The CDR3 runs 15 residues. Germline V gives CDR1 WSHSY, CDR2 SAAADI. Trimming removed 3 bases from V and 1 base from J; junction bases left unmatched: 3. The CDR3 sequence is CASSEGRGGTDTQYF. The CDR3 DNA reads TGCGCCAGCAGTGAAGGGCGGGGGGGCACAGATACGCAGTATTTT.

There are a few counts of this clonotype. J is TRBJ2-7 and V is TRBV20-1; 10 bases are a match to TRBD1. Germline assignment: CDR1 DFQATT and CDR2 SNEGSKA (reference sequence). V shed 6 bases, J shed 7 bases, and the junction held 6 bases outside the gene matches. The CDR3 spans 12 residues. The CDR3 coding sequence is TGCAGTGCCTTCGACAGGGGGCGTGAGCAGTACTTC. Residues: CSAFDRGREQYF.

The chain combines TRBV2 with TRBJ2-7; 11 bases line up with TRBD2. CDR1 and CDR2 from the germline V gene are SNHLY and FYNNEI. The CDR3 is 13 amino acids. V dropped 6 bases and J dropped 7; count of bases not matched to a gene: 5. The CDR3 sequence is CASSQGLAAEQYF. The CDR3, as DNA: TGTGCCAGCAGCCAGGGACTAGCGGCTGAGCAGTACTTC.

This clonotype has ten or more counts. The chain joins TRBV20-1 to TRBJ2-1, with 9 positions matching TRBD2. V lost 4 bases and J lost 1; bases outside the gene matches: 8. This CDR3 contains 16 residues. CDR1 is DFQATT and CDR2 is SNEGSKA in the germline V gene (reference sequence). Here the CDR3 reads CSATRRLAGSYNEQFF. In DNA, the CDR3 is TGCAGTGCTACTAGGCGTCTAGCGGGGTCCTACAATGAGCAGTTCTTC.

This clonotype was observed a handful of times. V usage is TRBV9 and J usage is TRBJ1-2, with 8 bases matching TRBD1. Germline CDR1 reads SGDLS; CDR2 reads YYNGEE. V was pared by 5 bases and J by 4 bases, with 10 bases of the junction left unmatched. This CDR3 comprises 15 residues. CDR3 in amino acids: CASRTDRGGSYGYTF. CDR3 DNA: TGTGCCAGCAGAACAGACAGGGGAGGTTCCTATGGCTACACCTTC.

Ten or more counts support this clonotype. V usage is TRBV6-1 and J usage is TRBJ1-1; D unclear. This CDR3 has 12 amino acids. Looked up from germline, CDR1 is MNHNS and CDR2 is SASEGT. The V and J ends lost 11 bases and 3 bases respectively, with 13 bases between them. CDR3 sequence reads: CAVPLGYTEAFF. CDR3 DNA sequence: TGTGCCGTCCCTCTGGGATACACTGAAGCTTTCTTT.

This clonotype came up many times. The V gene is TRBV3-1, the J gene TRBJ2-7; 9 positions match TRBD2. From germline, CDR1 is LGHDT and CDR2 YNNKEL (reference sequence). V lost 2 bases and J lost 2; bases outside the gene matches: 4. This CDR3 region has 15 residues. CDR3 loop: CASSQFSGGTYEQYF. The CDR3 nucleotides read TGTGCCAGCAGCCAATTTAGCGGGGGCACCTACGAGCAGTACTTC.

This clonotype was observed a handful of times. This chain connects TRBV6-6 to TRBJ2-1, with 8 positions matching TRBD2. The germline gives CDR1 MNHNY, CDR2 SVGAGI (reference sequence). The V segment lost 5 bases and the J segment 8 bases; nucleotides outside the gene matches: 5. The CDR3 length is 13 residues. CDR3 bases: TGTGCCAGCAGTCCAGGACTAGCCTATGAGCAGTTCTTC. This sequence encodes CASSPGLAYEQFF.

This chain connects TRBV28 to TRBJ2-1; 9 bases agree with TRBD2. The germline V gene encodes CDR1 MDHEN and CDR2 SYDVKM. This CDR3 has 17 residues. The junction had 14 bases not matched to a gene; V was cut back by 5 bases and J by 6 bases. CDR3 loop: CASSPRIAGARSNEQFF. In DNA, the CDR3 is TGTGCCAGCAGTCCCCGAATAGCGGGGGCCCGGTCCAATGAGCAGTTCTTC. The full variable domain, its missing parts supplied by reference TRBV28 and TRBJ2-1, is DVKVTQSSRYLVKRTGEKVFLECVQDMDHENMFWYRQDPGLGLRLIYFSYDVKMKEKGDIPEGYSVSREKKERFSLILESASTNQTSMYLCASSPRIAGARSNEQFFGPGTRLTVL.